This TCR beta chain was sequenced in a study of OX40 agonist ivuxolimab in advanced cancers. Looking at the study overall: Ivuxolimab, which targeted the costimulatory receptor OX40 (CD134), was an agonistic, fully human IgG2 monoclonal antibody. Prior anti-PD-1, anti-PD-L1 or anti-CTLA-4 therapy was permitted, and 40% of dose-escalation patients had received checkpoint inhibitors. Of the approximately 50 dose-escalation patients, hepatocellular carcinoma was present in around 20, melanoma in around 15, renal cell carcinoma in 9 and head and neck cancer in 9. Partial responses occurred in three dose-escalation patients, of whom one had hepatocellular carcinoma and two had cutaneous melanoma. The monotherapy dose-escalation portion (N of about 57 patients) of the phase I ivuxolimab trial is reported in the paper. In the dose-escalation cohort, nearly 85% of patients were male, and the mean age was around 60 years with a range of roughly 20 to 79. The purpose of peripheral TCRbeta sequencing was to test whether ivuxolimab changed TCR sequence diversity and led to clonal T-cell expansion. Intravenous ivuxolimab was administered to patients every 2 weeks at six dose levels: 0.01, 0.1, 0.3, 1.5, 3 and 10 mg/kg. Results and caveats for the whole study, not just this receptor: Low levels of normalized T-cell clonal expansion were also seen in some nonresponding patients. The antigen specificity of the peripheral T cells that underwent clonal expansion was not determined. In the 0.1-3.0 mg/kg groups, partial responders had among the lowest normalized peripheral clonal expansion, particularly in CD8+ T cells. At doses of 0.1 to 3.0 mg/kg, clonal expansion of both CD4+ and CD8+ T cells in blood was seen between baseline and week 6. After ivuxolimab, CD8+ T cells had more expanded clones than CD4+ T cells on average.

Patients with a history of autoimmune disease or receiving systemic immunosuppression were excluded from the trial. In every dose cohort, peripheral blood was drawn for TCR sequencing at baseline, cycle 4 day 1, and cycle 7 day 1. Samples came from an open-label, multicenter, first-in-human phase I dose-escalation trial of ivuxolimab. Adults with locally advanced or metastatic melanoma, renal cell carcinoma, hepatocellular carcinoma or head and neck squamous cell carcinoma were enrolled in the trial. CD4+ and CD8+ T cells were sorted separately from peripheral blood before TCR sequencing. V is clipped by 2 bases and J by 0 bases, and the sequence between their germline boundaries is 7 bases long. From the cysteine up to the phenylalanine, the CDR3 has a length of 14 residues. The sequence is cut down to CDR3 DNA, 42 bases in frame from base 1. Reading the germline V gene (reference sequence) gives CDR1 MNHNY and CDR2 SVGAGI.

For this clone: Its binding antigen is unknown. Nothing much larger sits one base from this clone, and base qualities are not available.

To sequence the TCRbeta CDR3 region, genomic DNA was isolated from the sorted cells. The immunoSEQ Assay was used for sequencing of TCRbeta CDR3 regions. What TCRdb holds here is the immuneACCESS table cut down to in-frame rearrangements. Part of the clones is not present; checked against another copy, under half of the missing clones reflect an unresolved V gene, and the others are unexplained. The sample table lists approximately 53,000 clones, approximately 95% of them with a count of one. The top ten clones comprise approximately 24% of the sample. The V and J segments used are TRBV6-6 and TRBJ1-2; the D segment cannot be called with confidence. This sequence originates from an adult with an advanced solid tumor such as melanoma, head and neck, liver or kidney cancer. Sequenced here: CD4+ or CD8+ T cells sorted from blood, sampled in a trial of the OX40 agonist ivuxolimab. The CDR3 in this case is CASSYGVSNYGYTF. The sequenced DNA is TGTGCCAGCAGTTACGGGGTATCTAACTATGGCTACACCTTC.